This entry describes one TCR beta chain. The sample holds many counts of this clonotype. It has no known antigen specificity. Base qualities are not at hand, and no much larger clone is one base apart. Libraries were prepared through PCR. The sample was run on an Illumina HiSeq 2500. To normalize quantification of the TCRbeta repertoire, the TCR libraries were built with molecular barcoding that relied on unique molecular identifiers. TCRdb handled the public reads itself, with Q25 trimming in fastp and clone calling in MiXCR, and kept productive beta chains. Rows are unified per CDR3 protein, each entry keeping the most common DNA and genes. The sample yields approximately 520,000 distinct CDR3 sequences; roughly an eighth were counted once. The ten biggest clones cover roughly 15% of the sample. This entry comes from a study of T-cell reconstitution after alpha-beta-depleted transplantation in children (dated by TCRdb to the mid-2010s). Concerning the study at large: Using TCR repertoire profiling, the study followed T-cell immune reconstitution in a quantitative way in children after TCRalphabeta/CD19-depleted allogeneic hematopoietic cell transplantation. The paper as a whole reports these results and caveats: Over subsequent months, a decline in hyperexpanded clone frequencies was noted, and after one year, T-cell counts and TCRbeta diversity were mostly ascribed to newly produced T cells. About two months after transplant, the apparently early recovery of alphabetaT-cell counts reportedly depended on just several hundred clones that had expanded rapidly and came from non-depleted graft cells. In some patients, the high TCRbeta diversity seen at day 60 was put down to recipient T cells and intrathymic progenitors that had survived conditioning.

The treatment or condition label corresponds to: allogeneic hematopoietic cell transplantation with graft depleted of TCRalphabeta T cells and CD19 B cells. TCRalphabeta/CD19-depleted allogeneic hematopoietic cell grafts were given to the transplant recipients, all of whom were children. The sample was PBMCs, mostly from graft donor cells, taken 180 days after TCRalphabeta/CD19-depleted stem cell transplant. The receptor comes from a female patient aged 2-15 years who had a stem cell transplant for aplastic anemia, so the T cells may come from the graft donor.

DNA sequence: TGTGCCACCAGCACTAACAGGTTCATGAACACTGAAGCTTTCTTT. It specifies CATSTNRFMNTEAFF. The rearrangement combines TRBV15 with TRBJ1-1; the D gene is possibly TRBD1, with 5 bases matching. Reading the germline V gene (reference sequence) gives CDR1 LNHNV and CDR2 YYDKDF. Trimming takes 4 bases from V and 0 bases from J, and the germline ends sit 12 bases apart. Its CDR3 holds 15 amino acids, cysteine through phenylalanine. The retained sequence is limited to the CDR3, 45 bases, with the frame set at the first base.